This is a list of T cell receptor beta chains from one sample in a study of blood T cell repertoires in COVID-19. Libraries were prepared by immunoSEQ multiplex PCR; TCRdb keeps only in-frame clonotypes and omits some of them. The sample has about 220,000 clones, 80% to 85% seen once. The sample comprised peripheral blood. The receptor set was obtained from a woman in her 30s who had recovered from COVID-19. CDR3s include the opening cysteine and the closing phenylalanine or tryptophan. A D gene is named only where the DNA matches it firmly. Rows give clone size only sometimes, using once, few, many, or a class for an expanded clone.

j_call | d_call | v_call | clone_size | cdr3_nt | cdr3_aa
TRBJ2-1 | NA | TRBV4-1 | NA | TGCGCCAGCAGCCAGAGGGAGTTTAAGGGATACAATGAGCAGTTCTTC | CASSQREFKGYNEQFF
TRBJ2-2 | TRBD1 | TRBV9 | NA | TGTGCCAGCAGCGGAACGGGACAGGAAAAGAACACCGGGGAGCTGTTTTTT | CASSGTGQEKNTGELFF
TRBJ1-6 | TRBD1 | TRBV13 | NA | TGTGCCAGCAGCTTAGAGGCAGGGGGCTACTCACCCCTCCACTTT | CASSLEAGGYSPLHF
TRBJ2-1 | TRBD2 | TRBV4-1 | NA | TGCGCCAGCAGCCAAGAAACTGGGTTAAGGGAGGGGAGGAATGAGCAGTTCTTC | CASSQETGLREGRNEQFF
TRBJ2-1 | TRBD2 | TRBV18 | NA | TGTGCCAGCTCGCCTGGACTAGAGGTGTTCTTC | CASSPGLEVFF
TRBJ1-5 | TRBD1 | TRBV6-5 | NA | TGTGCCAGCAGTTACGACGGACAGGATCAGCCCCAGCATTTT | CASSYDGQDQPQHF
TRBJ2-7 | NA | TRBV13 | NA | TGTGCCAGCAGCTCAGACTACGAGCAGTACTTC | CASSSDYEQYF
TRBJ2-7 | TRBD2 | TRBV3-1/TRBV3-2 | few | TGTGCCAGCAGCCGATCGGGAGGGGCCTACGAGCAGTACTTC | CASSRSGGAYEQYF
TRBJ1-2 | TRBD1 | TRBV6-6 | NA | TGTGCCAGCAGCCCCGGACAGGGGCAGAGCTATGGCTACACCTTC | CASSPGQGQSYGYTF
TRBJ2-1 | NA | TRBV7-2 | NA | TGTGCCAGCAGCTTCACTACGGCTAGGGGCAATGAGCAGTTCTTC | CASSFTTARGNEQFF
TRBJ2-5 | NA | TRBV2 | NA | TGTGCCAGCACCGTCGTCCAAGAGACCCAGTACTTC | CASTVVQETQYF
TRBJ1-5 | TRBD1 | TRBV27 | few | TGTGCCAGCTCCGGGACAGGGGTATATCAGCCCCAGCATTTT | CASSGTGVYQPQHF
TRBJ2-1 | TRBD2 | TRBV9 | NA | TGTGCCAGCAGCGTAGGGGCTAGCGGGACGGGTGAGCAGTTCTTC | CASSVGASGTGEQFF
TRBJ1-3 | NA | TRBV9 | NA | TGTGCCAGCAGCGTAGTAGGAAACACCATATATTTT | CASSVVGNTIYF
TRBJ2-7 | NA | TRBV7-8 | NA | TGTGCCAGCAGCCTAACAACACCGCTCAGGTACGAGCAGTACTTC | CASSLTTPLRYEQYF
TRBJ2-1 | TRBD2 | TRBV27 | NA | TGTGCCAGCACCCCAGCGGGAGGGCCCTACAATGAGCAGTTCTTC | CASTPAGGPYNEQFF
TRBJ2-5 | NA | TRBV4-1 | few | TGCGCCAGCAGCCAAGGGAGGGCCGAAGAGACCCAGTACTTC | CASSQGRAEETQYF
TRBJ2-1 | NA | TRBV6-8 | NA | TGTGCCAGCAGTTATGGTTTCGGGACTCTATACAATGAGCAGTTCTTC | CASSYGFGTLYNEQFF